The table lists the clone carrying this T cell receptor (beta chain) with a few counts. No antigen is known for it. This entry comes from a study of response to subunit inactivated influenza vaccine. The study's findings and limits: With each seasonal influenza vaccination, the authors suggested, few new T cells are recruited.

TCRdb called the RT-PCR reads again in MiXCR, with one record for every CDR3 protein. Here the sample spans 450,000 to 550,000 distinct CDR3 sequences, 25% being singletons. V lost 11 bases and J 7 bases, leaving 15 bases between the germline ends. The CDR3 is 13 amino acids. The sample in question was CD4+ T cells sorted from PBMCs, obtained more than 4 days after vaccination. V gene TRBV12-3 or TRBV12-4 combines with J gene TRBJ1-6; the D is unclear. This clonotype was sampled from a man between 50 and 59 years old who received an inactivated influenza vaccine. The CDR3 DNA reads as TGTGCCTGCCGAGGCAGCCCAAATTCACCCCTCCACTTT. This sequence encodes CACRGSPNSPLHF.